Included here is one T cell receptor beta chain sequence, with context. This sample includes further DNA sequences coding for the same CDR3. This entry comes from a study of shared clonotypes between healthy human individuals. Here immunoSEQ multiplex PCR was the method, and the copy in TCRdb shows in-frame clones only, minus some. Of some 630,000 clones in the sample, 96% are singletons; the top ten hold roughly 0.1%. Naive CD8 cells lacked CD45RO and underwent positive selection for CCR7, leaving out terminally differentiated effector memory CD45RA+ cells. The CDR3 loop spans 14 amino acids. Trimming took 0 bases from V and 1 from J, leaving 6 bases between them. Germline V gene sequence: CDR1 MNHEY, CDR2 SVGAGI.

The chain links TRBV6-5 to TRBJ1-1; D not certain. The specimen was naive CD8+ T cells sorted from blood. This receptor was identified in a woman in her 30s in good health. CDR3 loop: CASSYSEGNTEAFF. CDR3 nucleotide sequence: TGTGCCAGCAGTTACTCGGAAGGGAACACTGAAGCTTTCTTT.